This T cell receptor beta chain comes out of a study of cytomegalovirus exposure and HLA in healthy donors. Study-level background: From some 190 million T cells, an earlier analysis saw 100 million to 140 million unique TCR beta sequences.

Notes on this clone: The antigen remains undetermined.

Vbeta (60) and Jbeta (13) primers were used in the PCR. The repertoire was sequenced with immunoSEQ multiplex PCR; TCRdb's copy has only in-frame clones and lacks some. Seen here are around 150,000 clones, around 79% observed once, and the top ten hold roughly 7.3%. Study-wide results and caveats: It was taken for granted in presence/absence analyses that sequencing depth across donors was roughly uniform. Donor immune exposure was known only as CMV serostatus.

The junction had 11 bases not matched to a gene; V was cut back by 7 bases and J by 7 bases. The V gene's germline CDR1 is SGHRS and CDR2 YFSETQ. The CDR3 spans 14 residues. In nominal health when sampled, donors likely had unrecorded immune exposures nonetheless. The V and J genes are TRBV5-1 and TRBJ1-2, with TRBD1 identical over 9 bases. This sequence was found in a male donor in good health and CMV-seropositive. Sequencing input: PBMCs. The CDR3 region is CASRSGTGGTGYTF. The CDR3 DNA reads TGCGCCAGCCGCAGCGGCACAGGGGGCACTGGCTACACCTTC.